This T cell receptor beta chain was identified in a study of T cell responses to AZD1222 COVID-19 vaccine. The method was immunoSEQ multiplex PCR; TCRdb's version includes in-frame clones alone and lacks a portion of them. The data hold under 60,000 clones, with under 90% observed a single time. This specimen was peripheral blood, taken on day 0 of AZD1222 vaccination. This TCR was recovered from an adult in good health.

The CDR3 nucleotides read TGTGCCAGCAGAGGACAGTCCAATCAGCCCCAGCATTTT. This translates into CASRGQSNQPQHF. V gene TRBV6-5 combines with J gene TRBJ1-5; a possible D gene is TRBD1 (6 bases). The V and J ends lost 6 bases and 3 bases respectively, with 9 bases between them. Looked up from germline, CDR1 is MNHEY and CDR2 is SVGAGI. The CDR3 totals 13 residues.